These 13 T cell receptor beta chains originate from one sample sequenced in a study of blood T cell repertoires in COVID-19. This table comes from immunoSEQ multiplex PCR, and its TCRdb copy is limited to in-frame clones, with some not included. Here the sample spans roughly 350,000 clones, under 95% being singletons. What was sequenced was PBMCs or T cells enriched from blood (not recorded which). The source is a woman in her 30s who had recovered from COVID-19.

V and J are TRBV13 and TRBJ1-1; TRBD1 agrees at 7 bases. This CDR3 has 15 residues. V trimming: 6 bases; J trimming: 1 base; junction bases outside the gene matches: 8. CDR1 and CDR2 (germline): PRHDT, FYEKMQ (reference sequence). The CDR3 protein is CASRGWGQTNTEAFF. CDR3 DNA sequence: TGTGCCAGCAGGGGATGGGGACAGACGAACACTGAAGCTTTCTTT.

The genes are TRBV28 and TRBJ1-3, with D tentatively TRBD1 (5 bases). The CDR3 covers 16 residues. The V end was cut by 6 bases, the J end by 0 bases, with 15 bases between. Germline values: CDR1 MDHEN, CDR2 SYDVKM. CDR3 protein: CASSLGLPDSGNTIYF. For the CDR3, the DNA is TGTGCCAGCAGCCTGGGACTGCCAGACTCTGGAAACACCATATATTTT.

The chain combines TRBV4-3 with TRBJ1-2; D uncertain. V lost 0 bases to trimming and J lost 2 bases, with 13 bases between them. The germline V gene encodes CDR1 LGHNA and CDR2 YSLEER. This CDR3 has 16 residues. As DNA, the CDR3 is TGCGCCAGCAGCCAAGAAACCTATGGACTGAACTATGGCTACACCTTC. It encodes CASSQETYGLNYGYTF.

The chain carries TRBV4-1 and TRBJ2-1; 9 bases map to TRBD2. Germline-derived CDR1 and CDR2 are MGHRA and YSYEKL. The CDR3 is made up of 15 amino acids. With V trimmed by 4 bases and J by 6 bases, 7 bases remained unmatched. The CDR3 DNA is TGCGCCAGCAGCCTTTTAGCGGGAGAGGGCAATGAGCAGTTCTTC. This codes for CASSLLAGEGNEQFF.

This clone was observed a single time. J is TRBJ2-2 and V is TRBV4-3, with D maybe TRBD2 (6 bases). The CDR3 has 15 residues. Germline lookup yields CDR1 LGHNA and CDR2 YSLEER. V lost 5 bases and J lost 2, with 12 bases in between. Here the CDR3 DNA reads TGCGCCAGCAGCAGGGACTGGACAAACACCGGGGAGCTGTTTTTT. It codes for CASSRDWTNTGELFF.

This chain links TRBV5-6 with TRBJ1-2; perhaps TRBD1 as D (5 bases). The germline V and J ends were trimmed by 0 bases and 7 bases, with 10 bases remaining between them. This CDR3 has 13 amino acids. Per germline, CDR1 SGHDT and CDR2 YYEEEE. The CDR3 sequence is CASSLGTGLGYTF. The CDR3 bases are TGTGCCAGCAGCTTGGGCACGGGACTTGGCTACACCTTC.

The chain is built from TRBV28 and TRBJ2-5; D unresolved. V dropped 1 base and J dropped 5 bases, with 11 bases sitting between them. Germline V gene data show CDR1 as MDHEN and CDR2 as SYDVKM. This CDR3 comprises 14 residues. The CDR3: CASSLSVIAETQYF. CDR3 sequence (DNA): TGTGCCAGCAGTTTATCCGTAATAGCTGAGACCCAGTACTTC.

The table lists this clone with a few counts. The gene calls are TRBV5-1 and TRBJ1-6, with D tentatively TRBD1 (6 bases). Trimming shortened V by 6 bases and J by 9 bases, and 25 bases separated the two germline ends. The CDR3 consists of 17 residues. Germline V gene lookup returns CDR1 SGHRS and CDR2 YFSETQ. The CDR3 loop is CASTLTKQGITRSPLHF. As DNA, the CDR3 is TGCGCCAGCACCCTCACAAAGCAGGGGATCACCCGTTCACCCCTCCACTTT.

V gene TRBV6-5 combines with J gene TRBJ1-2; D uncertain. Trimming took 6 bases from V and 4 from J, leaving 12 bases between them. Per the germline V gene, CDR1 is MNHEY and CDR2 is SVGAGI. This CDR3 spans 13 amino acids. In DNA form, the CDR3 reads TGTGCCAGCAGCGCCGGGAACACCTATGGCTACACCTTC. Residues: CASSAGNTYGYTF.

The V and J genes are TRBV27 and TRBJ1-2; unclear D gene. Germline CDR1 and CDR2: MNHEY and SMNVEV (reference sequence). The CDR3 runs to 14 residues. The V end was cut by 5 bases, the J end by 0 bases, with 10 bases between. CDR3 amino acids: CASSPPLTNYGYTF. The CDR3 DNA follows: TGTGCCAGCAGTCCCCCCCTTACTAACTATGGCTACACCTTC.

The chain is built from TRBV9 and TRBJ2-7, with 10 bases identical to TRBD2. This CDR3 region has 17 residues. The V gene's germline CDR1 is SGDLS and CDR2 YYNGEE. Germline trimming cut 0 bases from V and 5 bases from J; bases unmatched to any gene: 11. Written as DNA, the CDR3 is TGTGCCAGCAGCGTAGGACCCGGAACTAGCGGGGCCAACGAGCAGTACTTC. As protein: CASSVGPGTSGANEQYF.

The chain links TRBV7-9 to TRBJ1-1; D is unresolved. The length of the CDR3 is 13 residues. V dropped 5 bases and J dropped 4 bases, with 11 bases sitting between them. The germline gives CDR1 SEHNR, CDR2 FQNEAQ (reference sequence). The CDR3 protein is CASSPLESTEAFF. The CDR3 bases are TGTGCCAGCAGCCCCTTAGAGAGCACTGAAGCTTTCTTT.

The J gene is TRBJ1-2, the V gene TRBV5-1; 7 bases map to TRBD1. The CDR3 has 15 residues. Germline lookup yields CDR1 SGHRS and CDR2 YFSETQ. V was clipped by 4 bases and J by 8 bases; unmatched bases: 14. CDR3 amino acids: CASSLNRGTSKGYTF. The DNA of the CDR3 is TGCGCCAGCAGCCTCAACAGGGGTACCTCTAAGGGCTACACCTTC.